This T cell receptor beta chain was captured in a study of vaccination effects on CD4 cells after COVID-19. In the ViraFEST assay, antigen-specific CD4+ clonotypes were identified by expansion after peptide-pool stimulation. Subsequent to a culture period of less than twelve days, CD4+ T cells were isolated. Having tested negative for nucleocapsid antibodies, the vaccine recipients showed no prior SARS-CoV-2 infection. Note on this clone: What it binds is unknown.

Germline V gives CDR1 MNHEY, CDR2 SVGAGI. Between the trimmed V and J ends, which lost 10 bases and 2 bases, there was a span of 8 bases. This CDR3 has 11 amino acids. Only in-frame clones appear in the TCRdb table, and some are missing; sequencing was by immunoSEQ multiplex PCR. Of 27,000 or so clones listed, roughly two thirds were seen once; the top ten hold roughly a tenth. V gene TRBV6-5 combines with J gene TRBJ1-2, with D maybe TRBD1 (6 bases). This TCR was recovered from a human donor who received a COVID-19 vaccine. The source material was CD4+ T cells from PBMCs cultured with SARS-CoV-2 spike peptides, sampled before COVID-19 vaccination. CDR3 DNA sequence: TGTGCCACCACAGGGAACTATGGCTACACCTTC. Protein sequence: CATTGNYGYTF.